This T cell receptor (beta chain) was recorded in a study of identical twins. TCRdb independently ran MiXCR on the 5' RACE reads; one entry per CDR3 protein. The sample includes more than 600,000 distinct CDR3 sequences, 15% to 20% seen only once; the top ten take around 14%. A note on this clonotype: Its antigen is unidentified.

Whole-study results and caveats: Where out-of-frame alpha sequences were twin-shared, they showed excess low generation probability.

The CDR3 runs to 16 residues. In germline, CDR1 is MGHRA, CDR2 YSYEKL. The V and J ends lost 6 bases and 2 bases, in that order; junction bases with no gene match: 7. A further study also used this sample, focusing on T cells expressing NK-cell markers. That work contributes: Leadership of the CD3+CD56-NKG2C+ fraction also belonged to these clonotypes in a handful of donors.

This sequence joins TRBV4-1 and TRBJ2-2; 9 bases agree with TRBD1. The source material was PBMCs. The clonotype originates from a woman aged 18-35 years in good health. The CDR3 protein is CASRSQGAPNTGELFF. The CDR3 nucleotides read TGCGCCAGCAGGTCACAGGGGGCGCCCAACACCGGGGAGCTGTTTTTT.